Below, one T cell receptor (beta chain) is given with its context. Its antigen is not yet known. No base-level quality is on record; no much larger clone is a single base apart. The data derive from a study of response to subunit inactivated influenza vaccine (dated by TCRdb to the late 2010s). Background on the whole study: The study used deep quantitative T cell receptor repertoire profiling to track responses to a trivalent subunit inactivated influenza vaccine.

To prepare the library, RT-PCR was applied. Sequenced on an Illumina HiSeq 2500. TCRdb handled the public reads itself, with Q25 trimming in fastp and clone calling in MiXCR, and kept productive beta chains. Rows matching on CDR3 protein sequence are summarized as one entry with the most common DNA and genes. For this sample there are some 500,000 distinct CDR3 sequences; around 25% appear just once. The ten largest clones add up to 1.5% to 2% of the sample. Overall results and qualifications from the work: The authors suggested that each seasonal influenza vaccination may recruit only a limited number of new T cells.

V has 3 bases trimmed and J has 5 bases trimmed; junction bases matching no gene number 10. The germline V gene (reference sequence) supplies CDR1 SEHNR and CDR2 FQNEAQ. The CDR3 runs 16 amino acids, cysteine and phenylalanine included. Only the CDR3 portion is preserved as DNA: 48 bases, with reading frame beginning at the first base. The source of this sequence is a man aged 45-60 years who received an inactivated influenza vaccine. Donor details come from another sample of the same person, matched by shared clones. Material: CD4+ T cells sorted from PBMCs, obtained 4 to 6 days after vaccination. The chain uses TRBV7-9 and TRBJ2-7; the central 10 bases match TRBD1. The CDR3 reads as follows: CASSLDPGQGSNEQYF. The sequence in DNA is TGTGCCAGCAGCTTGGATCCGGGACAGGGGAGCAACGAGCAGTACTTC.